Shown below are 6 T cell receptor beta chains from a single sample sequenced in a study of T-cell reconstitution after alpha-beta-depleted transplantation in children. Construction of the TCRbeta library involved unique molecular identifiers. MiXCR, run by TCRdb on the PCR reads, gives a single entry per CDR3 protein. The data contain 200,000 to 300,000 distinct CDR3 sequences, about a quarter of them singletons. Sequences were derived from PBMCs, sampled before TCRalphabeta/CD19-depleted stem cell transplant. These receptors came from a girl aged 2-9 years with Fanconi anemia, due to receive a stem cell transplant.

This clonotype was counted at least ten times. The chain is built from TRBV2 and TRBJ2-5; D not certain. Germline V gene sequence: CDR1 SNHLY, CDR2 FYNNEI. The V end lost 3 bases, the J end lost 3 bases, and 2 bases lay between the germline ends. This CDR3 spans 11 amino acids. The CDR3 DNA follows: TGTGCCAGCAGTGATGAAGAGACCCAGTACTTC. Translated: CASSDEETQYF.

This rearrangement joins TRBV5-1 to TRBJ2-1, with 10 bases identical to TRBD2. V was clipped by 0 bases and J by 9 bases; unmatched bases: 6. CDR3 size: 15 residues. Looked up from germline, CDR1 is SGHRS and CDR2 is YFSETQ. The CDR3 region is CASSLEAGGPAEQFF. Here the CDR3 DNA reads TGCGCCAGCAGCTTGGAAGCGGGAGGGCCGGCTGAGCAGTTCTTC. The whole variable domain, filled in from reference TRBV5-1 and TRBJ2-1, reads KAGVTQTPRYLIKTRGQQVTLSCSPISGHRSVSWYQQTPGQGLQFLFEYFSETQRNKGNFPGRFSGRQFSNSRSEMNVSTLELGDSALYLCASSLEAGGPAEQFFGPGTRLTVL.

This chain uses TRBV10-2 with TRBJ2-7; TRBD1 might be the D (5 bases). The V gene lost 3 bases and the J gene lost 3 bases, with 12 bases spanning the gap. The CDR3 extends over 14 amino acids. Germline V gives CDR1 WSHSY, CDR2 SAAADI. CDR3 DNA: TGCGCCAGCAGTGATCACAGGCTCCTCTACGAGCAGTACTTC. It codes for CASSDHRLLYEQYF.

This clonotype came up a few times. V and J are TRBV5-6 and TRBJ2-3; 9 positions agree with TRBD1. Germline loops: CDR1 SGHDT, CDR2 YYEEEE. After removal of 4 bases from V and 3 bases from J, the junction contained 9 bases not matched to a gene. This CDR3 has 16 amino acids. The CDR3 DNA reads as TGTGCCAGCAGCCGAATAACGACAGGGGGGACAGATACGCAGTATTTT. Amino acid sequence: CASSRITTGGTDTQYF.

This clonotype was seen many times. The chain has TRBV10-3 and TRBJ2-3, with D tentatively TRBD2 (6 bases). V was clipped by 4 bases and J by 2 bases, with 10 bases between them. The CDR3 extends over 14 amino acids. Germline CDR1 ENHRY, CDR2 SYGVKD. CDR3 loop: CAISVAGNTDTQYF. The CDR3 nucleotides read TGTGCCATCAGTGTGGCGGGGAACACAGATACGCAGTATTTT.

A few counts support this clonotype. The chain employs TRBV29-1 and TRBJ2-7, with TRBD1 identical over 8 bases. The ends lost 4 bases at V and 2 bases at J; junction bases unmatched: 4. This CDR3 region has 13 residues. Per the germline V gene, CDR1 is SQVTM and CDR2 is ANQGSEA. CDR3 sequence (DNA): TGCAGCGTTGGACCAGGGGGCCCCTACGAGCAGTACTTC. Its translation is CSVGPGGPYEQYF.